The text below deals with one T cell receptor beta chain. Its antigen is undetermined. This sample stems from a study of T cell responses to AZD1222 COVID-19 vaccine. Looking at the study overall: Pooling covered second doses at about 4 or about 12 weeks.

Points from the study as a whole: The donors showed a predominance of white British ancestry and of females, with possible underestimation of clonal diversity. Samples come after the peak T cell response, not at day 14. The study reported that nearly half of spike-specific TCRs target unmutated variant regions.

Generated by immunoSEQ multiplex PCR, the TCRdb table keeps only in-frame clones and is missing some. The sample lists tens of thousands of clones, approximately 90% occurring once. Trimming removed 6 bases from V and 4 bases from J, with 12 bases in between. This CDR3 is built from 13 residues. This sequence originates from an adult in good health. This chain uses TRBV12-3 or TRBV12-4 with TRBJ1-2; no firm D call. This specimen consisted of peripheral blood, obtained on day 0 of AZD1222 vaccination. The CDR3 spells CASSVGPTYGYTF. The DNA for the CDR3 is TGTGCCAGCAGCGTCGGCCCCACCTATGGCTACACCTTC.